Sequencing of this T cell receptor beta chain was carried out in a study of cytomegalovirus exposure and HLA in healthy donors. Study observations and caveats: Because they were indistinguishable, some V segments, including TRBV6-2 and TRBV6-3, were excluded.

Of note for this clone: Its antigen is not known.

Amplification used 60 Vbeta primers and 13 Jbeta primers. Authors' data handling: Unique TCR beta chains totaled some 88 million in a later count, with around 10 million of them shared. Profiled with immunoSEQ multiplex PCR; TCRdb holds only in-frame clones, not every one. From that table come the V and J calls and clone size; the DNA was used to work out D and trimming. The data contain 95,000 to 120,000 clones, roughly 70% of them singletons. The CDR3 loop spans 17 amino acids. The ends lost 2 bases at V and 2 bases at J; junction bases unmatched: 11. Germline loops: CDR1 MNHEY, CDR2 SMNVEV (reference sequence).

Material: PBMCs. This sequence was found in a woman between 40 and 55 years old in good health and CMV-seropositive. The chain recombines TRBV27 with TRBJ1-2, with 7 bases lining up with TRBD1. The CDR3 nucleotides are TGTGCCAGCAGTTTACGCCCCTTCGACAGGGCCAACTATGGCTACACCTTC. Its translation: CASSLRPFDRANYGYTF.